These 2 T cell receptor beta chains were all obtained from the same sample, sequenced in a study of CD8+CD57+ T cells in acquired aplastic anemia. Researchers used genomic DNA as the template to profile TCR beta VDJ and CDR3. TCRdb called the reads again in MiXCR, with one record for every CDR3 protein. The table records approximately 200,000 distinct CDR3 sequences, almost 50% of them present only once. It was patients with CD8+CD57+ cell expansion by flow cytometry who were chosen for sequencing. The source material was sorted CD4+, CD8+, or CD8+CD57+ T cells (not recorded which) from PBMCs. The source is a human donor with aplastic anemia.

In this sample, this clonotype turned up many times. The chain couples TRBV4-2 to TRBJ2-1; 10 positions match TRBD2. Unmatched junction bases numbered 3, after V lost 4 bases and J lost 0 bases. CDR1 and CDR2 from the germline V gene are LGHNA and YNFKEQ. The CDR3 sequence is 16 residues long. CDR3 DNA sequence: TGTGCCAGCAGCCCCTTAGCGGGGGGCTCCTACAATGAGCAGTTCTTC. Residues: CASSPLAGGSYNEQFF.

This clonotype has a handful of counts. This chain connects TRBV2 to TRBJ2-7, with D possibly matching TRBD1 (5 bases). Trimming shortened V by 7 bases and J by 0 bases, and 7 bases separated the two germline ends. Germline-derived CDR1 and CDR2 are SNHLY and FYNNEI. This CDR3 region has 12 residues. The CDR3 loop is CASTDSSYEQYF. CDR3 nucleotide sequence: TGTGCCAGCACAGACAGCTCCTACGAGCAGTACTTC. The complete variable domain, with remaining parts taken from reference TRBV2 and TRBJ2-7, reads EPEVTQTPSHQVTQMGQEVILRCVPISNHLYFYWYRQILGQKVEFLVSFYNNEISEKSEIFDDQFSVERPDGSNFTLKIRSTKLEDSAMYFCASTDSSYEQYFGPGTRLTVT.